This is a list of T cell receptor beta chains from one sample in a study of cytotoxic CD8 clonotypes in ibrutinib-treated CLL. Assay used: immunoSEQ multiplex PCR; TCRdb lists only in-frame clones, some missing. Of 150,000 to 200,000 clones in the sample, around three quarters were seen once. The sequencing used PBMCs, collected after 24 months of ibrutinib treatment. The receptors stem from a human donor with chronic lymphocytic leukemia. Both conserved end residues are part of each CDR3. A D gene is named only where the DNA matches it firmly. Clone size, where shown, is once, few, many, or a class for clones that have expanded.

TRBV11-3	TRBJ2-2	NA	few	CASSLDSAGELFF	TGTGCCAGCAGCTTAGATTCCGCCGGGGAGCTGTTTTTT
TRBV4-3	TRBJ2-7	TRBD2	NA	CASSQRTSGRGRSYEQYF	TGCGCCAGCAGCCAACGGACTAGCGGGAGGGGTCGCTCCTACGAGCAGTACTTC
TRBV5-1	TRBJ2-1	TRBD2	NA	CASSLGAGGENEQFF	TGCGCCAGCAGCCTGGGAGCGGGAGGGGAAAATGAGCAGTTCTTC
TRBV9	TRBJ2-1	TRBD2	NA	CASSVGTSGVYNEQFF	TGTGCCAGCAGCGTAGGGACTAGCGGGGTATACAATGAGCAGTTCTTC
TRBV20-1	TRBJ2-1	TRBD1	once	CSALGQVEQFF	TGCAGTGCCCTTGGACAGGTTGAGCAGTTCTTC
TRBV30	TRBJ2-7	NA	NA	CAWTGAPYEQYF	TGTGCCTGGACAGGGGCCCCCTACGAGCAGTACTTC
TRBV2	TRBJ2-5	NA	NA	CASSPSTETQYF	TGTGCCAGCAGTCCTAGTACGGAGACCCAGTACTTC
TRBV18	TRBJ2-2	TRBD2	NA	CASSPPTSGRGNGELFF	TGTGCCAGCTCACCACCAACTAGCGGGAGAGGTAACGGGGAGCTGTTTTTT
TRBV28	TRBJ2-3	TRBD2	NA	CASSLVLAGFSLWTDTQYF	TGTGCCAGCAGTTTGGTGCTAGCGGGTTTCTCTTTATGGACAGATACGCAGTATTTT
TRBV10-3	TRBJ1-2	NA	NA	CAIRGDYGYTF	TGTGCCATCAGGGGAGACTATGGCTACACCTTC
TRBV28	TRBJ2-6	NA	NA	CASRPPGANVLTF	TGTGCCAGCAGACCCCCGGGGGCCAACGTCCTGACTTTC
TRBV9	TRBJ1-4	NA	NA	CASSGGVGATNEKLFF	TGTGCCAGCAGCGGCGGAGTAGGTGCAACTAATGAAAAACTGTTTTTT
TRBV11-1	TRBJ1-1	NA	NA	CASSLRGTMNTEAFF	TGTGCCAGCAGCTTACGTGGGACAATGAACACTGAAGCTTTCTTT
TRBV28	TRBJ2-7	NA	NA	CASTSRTYEQYF	TGTGCCAGCACCAGTCGTACCTACGAGCAGTACTTC
TRBV14	TRBJ2-7	NA	few	CASSQGSYEQYF	TGTGCCAGCAGCCAAGGGTCCTACGAGCAGTACTTC
TRBV27	TRBJ1-2	NA	NA	CASRQGQNYGYTF	TGTGCCAGCAGGCAAGGACAAAACTATGGCTACACCTTC
TRBV7-8	TRBJ2-7	NA	NA	CASSFNYEQYF	TGTGCCAGCAGCTTTAACTACGAGCAGTACTTC
TRBV7-3	TRBJ2-1	TRBD2	NA	CASSLNPPRGGMDEQFF	TGTGCCAGCAGCTTAAACCCCCCTCGGGGGGGGATGGATGAGCAGTTCTTC
TRBV14	TRBJ2-2	NA	NA	CASSQERAGELFF	TGTGCCAGCAGCCAAGAAAGGGCCGGGGAGCTGTTTTTT
TRBV4-1	TRBJ1-1	TRBD1	NA	CASSQDRGRNEAFF	TGCGCCAGCAGCCAGGACAGGGGGCGGAATGAAGCTTTCTTT
TRBV9	TRBJ2-2	TRBD1	NA	CASSPRFVTGIGELFF	TGTGCCAGCAGCCCCCGCTTCGTGACAGGGATCGGGGAGCTGTTTTTT
TRBV6-1	TRBJ1-5	TRBD1	few	CASSEHRDRGGNQPQHF	TGTGCCAGCAGTGAACACCGGGACAGGGGGGGCAATCAGCCCCAGCATTTT
TRBV11-2	TRBJ2-1	NA	few	CASSLDVGSGSYNEQFF	TGTGCCAGCAGCTTAGATGTCGGGAGCGGCTCCTACAATGAGCAGTTCTTC
TRBV5-6	TRBJ2-3	TRBD1	NA	CASSRKWDRKDRGYTQYF	TGTGCCAGCAGCCGAAAATGGGACAGAAAAGATAGAGGTTATACGCAGTATTTT
TRBV5-1	TRBJ2-1	NA	NA	CASSLTDGRYNEQFF	TGCGCCAGCAGCCTGACAGACGGGCGGTACAATGAGCAGTTCTTC
TRBV4-2	TRBJ2-1	TRBD2	NA	CASSQDLAAMGYNEQFF	TGTGCCAGCAGCCAAGACCTAGCGGCTATGGGTTACAATGAGCAGTTCTTC
TRBV28	TRBJ2-7	NA	NA	CASTPSGQGRYEQYF	TGTGCCAGCACCCCTTCTGGGCAGGGGCGGTACGAGCAGTACTTC
TRBV14	TRBJ1-1	NA	NA	CASSPRVFGTEAFF	TGTGCCAGCAGCCCCAGGGTGTTCGGCACTGAAGCTTTCTTT
TRBV4-2	TRBJ2-5	TRBD2	NA	CASSQKKEREGGQGETQYF	TGTGCCAGCAGCCAAAAAAAGGAGCGGGAGGGTGGGCAAGGAGAGACCCAGTACTTC
TRBV6-6	TRBJ1-2	NA	NA	CASSRKRDGIYGYTF	TGTGCCAGCAGTCGGAAAAGGGACGGTATCTATGGCTACACCTTC
TRBV5-4	TRBJ2-3	NA	few	CASSSEAKGADTQYF	TGTGCCAGCAGCTCAGAGGCAAAGGGTGCAGATACGCAGTATTTT
TRBV30	TRBJ2-1	TRBD2	NA	CAWSVASGYNEQFF	TGTGCCTGGAGTGTAGCTAGCGGATACAATGAGCAGTTCTTC